The present T cell receptor (beta chain) was sequenced within a study of cytomegalovirus exposure and HLA in healthy donors. Overall study: The Caucasian-associated ancestry cluster held roughly 84% of 300 to 500 genotyped donors. Study-level findings and limits: The study labeled fewer than 200 TCR beta chains cytomegalovirus-associated.

This PCR relied on a set of 60 Vbeta primers and 13 Jbeta primers. Sequencing used immunoSEQ multiplex PCR; TCRdb keeps in-frame clones, though not all of them. The table includes about 200,000 clones, around 80% detected once. At the time of sampling, donors were nominally healthy, though unrecorded immune exposures were likely. In regard to this clone: The antigen is unknown.

Germline V gives CDR1 SGHTA, CDR2 FQGTGA. V lost 2 bases to trimming and J lost 3 bases, with 20 bases between them. This CDR3 contains 17 residues. The genes are TRBV7-3 and TRBJ2-7; a possible D gene is TRBD2 (6 bases). The sequence was collected from a man between 40 and 49 years old in good health and CMV-seropositive. Input material: PBMCs. CDR3 protein: CASSLGGGGDSVYEQYF. The CDR3 region has the DNA TGTGCCAGCAGCTTAGGCGGCGGCGGGGACTCAGTCTACGAGCAGTACTTC.